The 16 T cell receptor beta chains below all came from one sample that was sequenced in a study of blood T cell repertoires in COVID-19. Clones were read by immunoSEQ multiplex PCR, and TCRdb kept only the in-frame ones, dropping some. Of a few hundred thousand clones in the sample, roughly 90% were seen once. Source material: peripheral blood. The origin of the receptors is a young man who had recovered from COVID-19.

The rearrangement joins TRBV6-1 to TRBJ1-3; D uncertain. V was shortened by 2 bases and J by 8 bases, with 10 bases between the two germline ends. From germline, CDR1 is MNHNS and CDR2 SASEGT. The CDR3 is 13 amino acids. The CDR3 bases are TGTGCCAGCAGTGAATCGGGGTGGCACACCATATATTTT. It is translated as CASSESGWHTIYF.

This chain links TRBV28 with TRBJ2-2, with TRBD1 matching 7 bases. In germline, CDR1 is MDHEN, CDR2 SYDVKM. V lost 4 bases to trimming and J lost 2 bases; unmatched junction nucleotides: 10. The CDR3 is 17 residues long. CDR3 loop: CASSSVTGSFNTGELFF. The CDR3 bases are TGTGCCAGCAGTTCGGTGACAGGGTCTTTTAACACCGGGGAGCTGTTTTTT.

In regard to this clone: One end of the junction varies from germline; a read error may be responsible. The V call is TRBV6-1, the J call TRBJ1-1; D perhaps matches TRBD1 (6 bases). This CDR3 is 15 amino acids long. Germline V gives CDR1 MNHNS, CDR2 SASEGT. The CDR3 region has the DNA TGTGCCAGCAGCGAAGGGTGGGCAGGGGCAACTGAAGCTTTCTTT. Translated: CASSEGWAGATEAFF.

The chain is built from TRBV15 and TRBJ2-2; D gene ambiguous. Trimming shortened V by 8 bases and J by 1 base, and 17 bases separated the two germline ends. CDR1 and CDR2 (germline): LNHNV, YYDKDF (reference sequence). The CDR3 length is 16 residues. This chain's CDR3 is CATLSEENLNTGELFF. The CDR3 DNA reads TGTGCCACCTTAAGCGAGGAAAATTTGAACACCGGGGAGCTGTTTTTT.

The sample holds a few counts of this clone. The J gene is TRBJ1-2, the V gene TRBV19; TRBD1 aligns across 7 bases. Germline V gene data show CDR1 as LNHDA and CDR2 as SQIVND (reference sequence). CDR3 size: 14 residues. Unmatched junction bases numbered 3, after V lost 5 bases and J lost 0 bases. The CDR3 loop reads CASSRDSPNYGYTF. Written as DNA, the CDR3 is TGTGCCAGTAGTCGGGACAGCCCTAACTATGGCTACACCTTC.

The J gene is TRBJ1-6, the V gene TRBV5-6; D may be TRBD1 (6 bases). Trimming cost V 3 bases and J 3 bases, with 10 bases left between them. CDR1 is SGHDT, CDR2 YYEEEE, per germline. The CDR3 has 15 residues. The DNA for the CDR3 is TGTGCCAGCAGCTCCACAGGGCTCTATAATTCACCCCTCCACTTT. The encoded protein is CASSSTGLYNSPLHF.

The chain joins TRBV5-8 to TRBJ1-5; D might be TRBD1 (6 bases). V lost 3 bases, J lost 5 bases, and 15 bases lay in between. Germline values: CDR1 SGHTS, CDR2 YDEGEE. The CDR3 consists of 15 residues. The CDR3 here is CASSYQAGGHQPQHF. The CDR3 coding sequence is TGTGCCAGCAGCTACCAAGCCGGGGGGCATCAGCCCCAGCATTTT.

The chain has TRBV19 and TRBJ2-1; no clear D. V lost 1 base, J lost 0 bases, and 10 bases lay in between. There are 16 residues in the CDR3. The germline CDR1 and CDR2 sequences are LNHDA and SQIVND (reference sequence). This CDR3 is CASSIVEVGSYNEQFF. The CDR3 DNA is TGTGCCAGTAGTATAGTAGAGGTAGGCTCCTACAATGAGCAGTTCTTC.

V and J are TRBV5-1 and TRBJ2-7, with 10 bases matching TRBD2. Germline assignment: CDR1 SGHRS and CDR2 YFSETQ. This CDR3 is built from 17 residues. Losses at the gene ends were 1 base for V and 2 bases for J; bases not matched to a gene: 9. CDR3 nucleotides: TGCGCCAGCAGCTTGAAAATAGCGGGGGGCAGGCCCTACGAGCAGTACTTC. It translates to CASSLKIAGGRPYEQYF.

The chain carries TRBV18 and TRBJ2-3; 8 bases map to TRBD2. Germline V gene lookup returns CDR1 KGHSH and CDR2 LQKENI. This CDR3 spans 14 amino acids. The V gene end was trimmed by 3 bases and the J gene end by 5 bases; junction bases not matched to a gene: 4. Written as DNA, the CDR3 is TGTGCCAGCTCACCCAGCGGGGGACAAGATACGCAGTATTTT. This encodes CASSPSGGQDTQYF.

In nucleotides, the CDR3 is TGTGCCAGCAGCTCCGGACAGACAGATACGCAGTATTTT. This encodes CASSSGQTDTQYF. The V call is TRBV5-6, the J call TRBJ2-3, with D maybe TRBD1 (6 bases). Germline V gives CDR1 SGHDT, CDR2 YYEEEE. The CDR3 loop spans 13 amino acids. Trimming pared 3 bases from V and 3 bases from J, leaving 8 bases between.

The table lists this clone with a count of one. The DNA of the CDR3 is TGTGCCAGCTCACCACCTGGGACAGGTGGCACCGGGGGCAATTCACCCCTCCACTTT. Translated, it gives CASSPPGTGGTGGNSPLHF. The J gene is TRBJ1-6, the V gene TRBV18, with 8 nucleotides matching TRBD1. CDR3 size: 19 residues. Germline loops: CDR1 KGHSH, CDR2 LQKENI. V shed 0 bases and J 7 bases; nucleotides not matched to a gene: 14.

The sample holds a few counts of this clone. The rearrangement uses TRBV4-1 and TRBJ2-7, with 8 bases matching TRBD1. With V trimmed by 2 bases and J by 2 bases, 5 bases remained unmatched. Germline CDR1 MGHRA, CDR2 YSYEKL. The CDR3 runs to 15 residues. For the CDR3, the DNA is TGCGCCAGCAGCCAATCTGGACAGGGTGCCTACGAGCAGTACTTC. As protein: CASSQSGQGAYEQYF.

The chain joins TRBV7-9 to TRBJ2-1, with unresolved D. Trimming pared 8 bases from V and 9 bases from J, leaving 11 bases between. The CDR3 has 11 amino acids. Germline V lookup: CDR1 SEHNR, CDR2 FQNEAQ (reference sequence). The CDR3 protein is CASQMQSEQFF. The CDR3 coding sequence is TGTGCCAGCCAGATGCAAAGTGAGCAGTTCTTC.

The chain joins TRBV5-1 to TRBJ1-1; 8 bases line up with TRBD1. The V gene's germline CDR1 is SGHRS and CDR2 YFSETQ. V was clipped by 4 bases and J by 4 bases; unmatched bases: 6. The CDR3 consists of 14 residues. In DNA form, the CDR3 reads TGCGCCAGCAGCAAGTTAGACAGGGGCACTGAAGCTTTCTTT. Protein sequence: CASSKLDRGTEAFF.

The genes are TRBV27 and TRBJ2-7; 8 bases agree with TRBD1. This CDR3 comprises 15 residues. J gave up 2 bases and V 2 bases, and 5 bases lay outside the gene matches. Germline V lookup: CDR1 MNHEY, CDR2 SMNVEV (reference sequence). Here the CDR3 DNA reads TGTGCCAGCAGTTTACGGACAGGGAGAACCTACGAGCAGTACTTC. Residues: CASSLRTGRTYEQYF.